The rows below give T cell receptor beta chains drawn from one sample of a study of a mutant IDH1 vaccine in newly diagnosed glioma. Antigen specificity for these receptors is unknown. Data came from immunoSEQ multiplex PCR; TCRdb stores just in-frame clones and leaves some out. The sample holds about 59,000 clones, 85% to 90% seen once. This sample comprised PBMCs, obtained from a glioma patient whose treatment included an IDH1 peptide vaccine. The receptors shown here come from a woman between 40 and 55 years old with glioma. Each CDR3 is given with its conserved first and last residue.

>TRBJ2-2|TRBV4-3
CASSPLGGGSGELFF
>TRBJ2-1|TRBV28
CASMTGGIASYNEQFF
>TRBJ1-2|TRBV21-1
CASTFGGYTF
>TRBJ2-2|TRBV30
CAWSREQGNTGELFF
>TRBJ2-2|TRBV7-9
CASSFSGYTGELFF
>TRBJ1-1|TRBV9
CASSGQNTGMNTEAFF
>TRBJ1-3|TRBV2
CASSQTDGNTIYF
>TRBJ2-3|TRBV6-5
CASSYAESTDTQYF
>TRBJ1-6|TRBV7-9
CASSLASGSPLHF
>TRBJ2-7|TRBV10-2
CASSYRGLAYEQYF
>TRBJ1-2|TRBV10-2
CASKTGTPADGYTF
>TRBJ2-2|TRBV6-1
CASSDSGLHTGELFF